Listed below are T cell receptor beta chains from one sample, sequenced in a study of T cells after yellow fever vaccination. Via MiXCR, TCRdb re-called the 5' RACE reads, giving one row per CDR3 protein. The data contain under 550,000 distinct CDR3 sequences, roughly 22% of them singletons. Specimen: PBMCs, collected roughly 20 days after the first yellow fever vaccination. The receptors originated from a man younger than 35 who received the YFV17D yellow fever vaccine. The CDR3 runs from the conserved cysteine through the conserved F or W. D genes are given only for firm matches. Expanded clones get a size class; other rows say once, few or many, or leave the size out.

.	TRBJ1-1	TRBV7-2	.	TGTGCCAGCAGCTTAGCCATCAGGGCTGAAGCTTTCTTT	CASSLAIRAEAFF
many	TRBJ2-2	TRBV27	TRBD2	TGTGCCAGCAGCCCCGGGGGGGAACTGTTTTTT	CASSPGGELFF
few	TRBJ1-6	TRBV20-1	TRBD1	TGCAGTGCTAGAGAGAGGGGGCCGAGTTCACCCCTCCACTTT	CSARERGPSSPLHF
few	TRBJ1-6	TRBV20-1	.	TGCAGTGCTAGTCTGGGACCGGGCTATAATTCACCCCTCCACTTT	CSASLGPGYNSPLHF
few	TRBJ2-3	TRBV10-2	.	TGCGCCAGCAGTGACAGGAGTATCACAGATACGCAGTATTTT	CASSDRSITDTQYF
.	TRBJ2-1	TRBV5-1	TRBD1	TGCGCCAGCAGCCCCGGGACAGGGCTCCAAAGCTCCTACAATGAGCAGTTCTTC	CASSPGTGLQSSYNEQFF
few	TRBJ2-1	TRBV7-3	TRBD2	TGTGCCAGCAGCACCCCTAGCGGGGGGCCTTATGAGCAGTTCTTC	CASSTPSGGPYEQFF
.	TRBJ2-3	TRBV6-5	.	TGTGCCAGCAGTTTGTACCCCTCGGATACGCAGTATTTT	CASSLYPSDTQYF
few	TRBJ1-5	TRBV20-1	TRBD1	TGCAGTGCTGGCAGGACAGGCGGAATCAATCAGCCCCAGCATTTT	CSAGRTGGINQPQHF
.	TRBJ1-1	TRBV12-3/TRBV12-4	.	TGTGCCAGCAGTTTAGAGGTAGGCCCTGACACTGAAGCTTTCTTT	CASSLEVGPDTEAFF
.	TRBJ2-5	TRBV4-3	.	TGCGCCAGCAGCCAAGGGGTAAAAACAGCCCAAGAGACCCAGTACTTC	CASSQGVKTAQETQYF
few	TRBJ1-1	TRBV29-1	.	TGCAGCGCCGAGAGCAGTGAAGCTTTCTTT	CSAESSEAFF
once	TRBJ2-1	TRBV19	.	TGTGCCAGTAGTATAGCCCGACAGGCTCTGTTCTTC	CASSIARQALFF
many	TRBJ2-3	TRBV7-2	.	TGTGCCAGCAGCTTAAGCAGACGGGGGGCCCTCACAGATACGCAGTATTTT	CASSLSRRGALTDTQYF
.	TRBJ1-1	TRBV5-1	.	TGCGCCAGCAGCTTCCACAGGGACACTGAAGCTTTCTTT	CASSFHRDTEAFF
few	TRBJ1-6	TRBV12-3/TRBV12-4	.	TGTGCCAGCAGTTTTCACCCTGGGCAGAGCTATAATTCACCCCTCCACTTT	CASSFHPGQSYNSPLHF
many	TRBJ2-3	TRBV5-1	TRBD1	TGCGCCAGCAGCACGGGACAGGGTGGAGATACGCAGTATTTT	CASSTGQGGDTQYF
.	TRBJ2-5	TRBV6-5	TRBD2	TGTGCCAGCAGTTACTCGTTATGGTCTGGCGGGGGGGCGAGAGAGACCCAGTACTTC	CASSYSLWSGGGARETQYF
few	TRBJ1-4	TRBV4-1	.	TGCGCCAGCAGCCTCCGGGAGGTAAATGAAAAACTGTTTTTT	CASSLREVNEKLFF
.	TRBJ1-5	TRBV12-3/TRBV12-4	.	TGTGCCAGCAGTTTCGGGGGGTGGAATCAGCCCCAGCATTTT	CASSFGGWNQPQHF
.	TRBJ2-1	TRBV5-6	TRBD2	TGTGCCAGCAGTGTGGCTAGCGGGGGGGCCCGGCAGTTCTTC	CASSVASGGARQFF
.	TRBJ2-5	TRBV9	TRBD2	TGTGCCAGCAGCGCAACGGGACTAGCGGGGTCCGGGGGGACCCAGTACTTC	CASSATGLAGSGGTQYF
few	TRBJ2-2	TRBV7-9	.	TGTGCCAGCAGCCGTACCTGGGAGCTGTTTTTT	CASSRTWELFF
few	TRBJ1-3	TRBV9	.	TGTGCCAGCAGCCCCCGGGCGGGGTACTCTGGAAACACCATATATTTT	CASSPRAGYSGNTIYF
.	TRBJ2-2	TRBV5-1	TRBD1	TGCGCCAGCAGCGCGGGACAGGAGAACACCGGGGAGCTGTTTTTT	CASSAGQENTGELFF
.	TRBJ1-1	TRBV6-5	TRBD1	TGTGCCAGCAGTTATCAGGGGGCTGGGGAAGCTTTCTTT	CASSYQGAGEAFF
few	TRBJ2-3	TRBV4-2	.	TGTGCCAGCAGCCAAACGTCGGGGTATACGCAGTATTTT	CASSQTSGYTQYF
.	TRBJ1-6	TRBV18	TRBD1	TGTGCCAGCTCGGCCGGGGGGACAGGGGCCGGTTCACCCCTCCACTTT	CASSAGGTGAGSPLHF
.	TRBJ1-4	TRBV18	.	TGTGCCAGCTCACCAAATCCAGGGACGGAAGATGAAAAACTGTTTTTT	CASSPNPGTEDEKLFF
.	TRBJ2-7	TRBV7-2	TRBD2	TGTGCCAGCAGCGCCGCGGGAGGGCGGCAGTACTTC	CASSAAGGRQYF
few	TRBJ2-7	TRBV12-3/TRBV12-4	.	TGTGCCAGCAGTCTCCCGACAGGGAGGGGTGGCTCCTACGAGCAGTACTTC	CASSLPTGRGGSYEQYF
few	TRBJ1-3	TRBV25-1	.	TGTGCCAGCAGTGATCGACGGGGATGGATGAGCTCTGGAAACACCATATATTTT	CASSDRRGWMSSGNTIYF
.	TRBJ2-5	TRBV20-1	.	TGCAGTGCCAGATCTCTCGGGGGTAGGGAGACCCAGTACTTC	CSARSLGGRETQYF